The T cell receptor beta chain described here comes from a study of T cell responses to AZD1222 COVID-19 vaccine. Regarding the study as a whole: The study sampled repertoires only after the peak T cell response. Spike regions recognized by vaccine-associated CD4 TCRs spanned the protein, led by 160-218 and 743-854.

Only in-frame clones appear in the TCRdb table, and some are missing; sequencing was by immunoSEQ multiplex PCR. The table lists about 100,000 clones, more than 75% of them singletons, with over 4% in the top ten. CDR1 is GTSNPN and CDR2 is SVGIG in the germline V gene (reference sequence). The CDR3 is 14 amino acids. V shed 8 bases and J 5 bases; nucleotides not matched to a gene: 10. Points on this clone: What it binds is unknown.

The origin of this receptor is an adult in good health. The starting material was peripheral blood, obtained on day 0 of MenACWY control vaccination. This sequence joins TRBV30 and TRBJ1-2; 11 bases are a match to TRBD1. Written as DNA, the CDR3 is TGTGCCCTCATTGGCGGGACAGGGGGTTATGGCTACACCTTC. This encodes CALIGGTGGYGYTF.